Reported below is one T cell receptor (beta chain). Its antigen remains unidentified. This entry comes from a study of cytomegalovirus exposure and HLA in healthy donors. Both 60 Vbeta primers and 13 Jbeta primers went into the PCR. The repertoire was sequenced with immunoSEQ multiplex PCR; TCRdb's copy has only in-frame clones and lacks some. The data hold 120,000 or so clones, with over 75% observed a single time. Study-wide findings and caveats: The listing of roughly 160 TCR beta chains classed them as cytomegalovirus-associated. Earlier analysis found most TCR beta V segments productive about 87% or about 30% of the time. In vitro assays verified that three CMV-associated chains recognized CMV antigens specifically.

Germline V lookup: CDR1 SGHAT, CDR2 FQNNGV. The germline V and J ends were trimmed by 0 bases and 1 base, with 10 bases remaining between them. This CDR3 has 15 residues. The chain is built from TRBV11-2 and TRBJ2-7, with a tentative D call TRBD2 (6 bases). The sample comprised PBMCs. The receptor's source is a man between 18 and 35 years old in good health and CMV-seropositive. Here the CDR3 DNA reads TGTGCCAGCAGCTTAGAGGGGGGTTTGTCCTACGAGCAGTACTTC. It codes for CASSLEGGLSYEQYF.